Following are 28 T cell receptor beta chains from one sample sequenced in a study. The data were produced by immunoSEQ multiplex PCR, yet TCRdb's version contains in-frame clones alone and is incomplete. The sample contains around 54,000 clones, more than 80% of which appear only once. The sequenced sample was PBMCs. These TCRs come from a man between 40 and 49 years old with rheumatoid arthritis.

V is TRBV6-2 or TRBV6-3 and J is TRBJ1-1; no firm D call. Germline CDR1 and CDR2: MNHEY and SVGEGT. CDR3 length equals 14 residues. V lost 1 base and J lost 3, with 9 bases in between. CDR3 sequence (DNA): TGTGCCAGCAGTTACTTCAGAGTATACACTGAAGCTTTCTTT. Translation gives CASSYFRVYTEAFF.

The chain has TRBV18 and TRBJ2-4, with 8 bases lining up with TRBD1. J gave up 9 bases and V 2 bases, and 6 bases lay outside the gene matches. CDR3 length: 14 residues. The germline CDR1 and CDR2 sequences are KGHSH and LQKENI. Here the CDR3 reads CASSPSGQGSIQYF. Written as DNA, the CDR3 is TGTGCCAGCTCACCAAGCGGACAGGGAAGCATTCAGTACTTC.

The CDR3 is CASSFKGAHEQYF. The CDR3, as DNA: TGTGCCAGCAGTTTTAAAGGGGCCCACGAGCAGTACTTC. The gene calls are TRBV6-5 and TRBJ2-7; a possible D gene is TRBD1 (5 bases). In germline, CDR1 is MNHEY, CDR2 SVGAGI. V lost 4 bases to trimming and J lost 5 bases, with 12 bases between them. The length of the CDR3 is 13 residues.

The V and J genes are TRBV5-1 and TRBJ2-5; 15 bases line up with TRBD2. Germline V lookup: CDR1 SGHRS, CDR2 YFSETQ. The CDR3 is made up of 17 amino acids. V lost 5 bases, J lost 2 bases, and 7 bases stayed unmatched. The CDR3 DNA follows: TGCGCCAGCAGTCCAGGACTAGCGGGGGGGAATCAAGAGACCCAGTACTTC. It is translated as CASSPGLAGGNQETQYF.

The J gene is TRBJ2-1, the V gene TRBV10-3, with D tentatively TRBD1 (6 bases). In germline, CDR1 is ENHRY, CDR2 SYGVKD. V lost 4 bases to trimming and J lost 7 bases, with 8 bases between them. The CDR3 is made up of 12 amino acids. The CDR3 region is CAISGQGNEQFF. DNA for the CDR3: TGTGCCATCAGTGGTCAGGGGAATGAGCAGTTCTTC.

The count of this clone is one. The chain is built from TRBV10-3 and TRBJ2-2; D might be TRBD1 (5 bases). V shed 0 bases and J shed 1 base, with 12 bases lying between them. CDR3 length equals 17 residues. CDR1 is ENHRY, CDR2 SYGVKD, per germline. CDR3 sequence: CAISESSRQMNTGELFF. The CDR3 DNA sequence: TGTGCCATCAGTGAGTCAAGCCGACAGATGAACACCGGGGAGCTGTTTTTT.

This CDR3 is CASSQSERQWGNTIYF. The DNA for the CDR3 is TGCGCCAGCAGTCAATCAGAGAGACAATGGGGAAACACCATATATTTT. This chain uses TRBV23-1 with TRBJ1-3; D not resolved. TRBV23-1 is an ORF, with its function uncertain. The CDR3 has 16 amino acids. Trimming cost V 0 bases and J 4 bases, with 13 bases left between them.

The chain carries TRBV28 and TRBJ1-5, with TRBD1 as a possible D gene (6 bases). Germline CDR1 reads MDHEN; CDR2 reads SYDVKM. The CDR3 loop spans 17 amino acids. Between the trimmed V and J ends, which lost 8 bases and 0 bases, there was a span of 20 bases. The CDR3: CASEAGAVSISNQPQHF. The CDR3 DNA reads TGTGCCAGCGAGGCAGGGGCAGTATCAATTAGCAATCAGCCCCAGCATTTT.

This chain uses TRBV2 with TRBJ2-7; 13 positions match TRBD2. This CDR3 region has 14 residues. Trimming took 6 bases from V and 4 from J; bases not matched to a gene: 3. The germline gives CDR1 SNHLY, CDR2 FYNNEI. The CDR3 reads CASRGLAGFYEQYF. CDR3 bases: TGTGCCAGCAGGGGACTAGCGGGGTTTTACGAGCAGTACTTC. Full variable domain (remainder filled in from reference TRBV2 and TRBJ2-7): EPEVTQTPSHQVTQMGQEVILRCVPISNHLYFYWYRQILGQKVEFLVSFYNNEISEKSEIFDDQFSVERPDGSNFTLKIRSTKLEDSAMYFCASRGLAGFYEQYFGPGTRLTVT.

V and J are TRBV7-3 and TRBJ2-2, with 10 nucleotides matching TRBD1. The J segment lost 1 base and the V segment lost 1 base, leaving 0 bases of the junction unmatched. Germline CDR1 reads SGHTA; CDR2 reads FQGTGA. CDR3 length equals 16 residues. CDR3 loop: CASSLRTGGNTGELFF. The DNA of the CDR3 is TGTGCCAGCAGCTTAAGGACAGGGGGGAACACCGGGGAGCTGTTTTTT. The variable domain in full, with the rest retrieved from reference TRBV7-3 and TRBJ2-2, is GAGVSQTPSNKVTEKGKYVELRCDPISGHTALYWYRQSLGQGPEFLIYFQGTGAADDSGLPNDRFFAVRPEGSVSTLKIQRTERGDSAVYLCASSLRTGGNTGELFFGEGSRLTVL.

The rearrangement links TRBV10-2 to TRBJ1-2; the D is unclear. Between the trimmed V and J ends, which lost 3 bases and 4 bases, there was a span of 12 bases. The CDR3 consists of 14 residues. CDR1 is WSHSY and CDR2 is SAAADI in the germline V gene. The CDR3 DNA reads as TGCGCCAGCAGTGACAGACAAATTTTCTATGGCTACACCTTC. It yields the protein CASSDRQIFYGYTF.

The chain recombines TRBV4-1 with TRBJ1-1, with TRBD1 as a possible D gene (6 bases). V dropped 0 bases and J dropped 5 bases, with 10 bases sitting between them. Germline assignment: CDR1 MGHRA and CDR2 YSYEKL. The CDR3 spans 14 residues. CDR3 in DNA: TGCGCCAGCAGCCAAGAACAGGGAGTGACTGAAGCTTTCTTT. Its translation is CASSQEQGVTEAFF.

This rearrangement joins TRBV5-1 to TRBJ2-1, with TRBD1 matching 12 bases. The germline CDR1 and CDR2 sequences are SGHRS and YFSETQ. The CDR3 runs to 16 residues. Trimming removed 7 bases from V and 5 bases from J; junction bases left unmatched: 10. The CDR3 loop reads CASWGQGAEWNNEQFF. CDR3 coding DNA: TGCGCCAGCTGGGGACAGGGGGCAGAGTGGAACAATGAGCAGTTCTTC.

This chain connects TRBV4-2 to TRBJ1-2; maybe TRBD1 (5 bases). This CDR3 region has 17 residues. Trimming removed 3 bases at V and 4 bases at J, with 21 bases between. The germline V gene encodes CDR1 LGHNA and CDR2 YNFKEQ. The CDR3 region is CASSQGRDSNVFYGYTF. CDR3 in DNA: TGTGCCAGCAGCCAGGGTCGGGACTCTAACGTCTTCTATGGCTACACCTTC.

The chain couples TRBV27 to TRBJ1-2, with TRBD1 identical over 7 bases. Trimming removed 3 bases from V and 7 bases from J; junction bases left unmatched: 11. Looked up from germline, CDR1 is MNHEY and CDR2 is SMNVEV (reference sequence). This CDR3 comprises 15 residues. The CDR3, as DNA: TGTGCCAGCAGTTTTAGGGGGGACAGCAGCTTTGGCTACACCTTC. Translation gives CASSFRGDSSFGYTF.

The chain uses TRBV7-2 and TRBJ1-5, with TRBD1 as a possible D gene (5 bases). V lost 5 bases and J lost 0, with 8 bases in between. This CDR3 spans 14 amino acids. Germline V gene lookup returns CDR1 SGHTA and CDR2 FQGNSA. The CDR3 nucleotides are TGTGCCAGCAGCCCACAGGTTAGCAATCAGCCCCAGCATTTT. As protein: CASSPQVSNQPQHF.

V and J are TRBV5-1 and TRBJ2-5; the D gene is possibly TRBD2 (6 bases). There are 14 residues in the CDR3. Deletions cut 0 bases from V and 1 base from J, with 7 bases between. Germline CDR1 reads SGHRS; CDR2 reads YFSETQ. CDR3 nucleotide sequence: TGCGCCAGCAGCTTGGTCGGGGGCCAAGAGACCCAGTACTTC. This sequence encodes CASSLVGGQETQYF. The full variable domain, with the rest looked up from reference TRBV5-1 and TRBJ2-5, is KAGVTQTPRYLIKTRGQQVTLSCSPISGHRSVSWYQQTPGQGLQFLFEYFSETQRNKGNFPGRFSGRQFSNSRSEMNVSTLELGDSALYLCASSLVGGQETQYFGPGTRLLVL.

The V gene is TRBV18, the J gene TRBJ2-7; possibly TRBD1 for D (5 bases). Germline V lookup: CDR1 KGHSH, CDR2 LQKENI. V lost 4 bases, J lost 2 bases, and 9 bases lay in between. The CDR3 spans 13 residues. This CDR3 is CASSREDTYEQYF. The CDR3 DNA sequence: TGTGCCAGCTCACGTGAGGACACCTACGAGCAGTACTTC. Full variable domain (outside the CDR3, taken from reference TRBV18 and TRBJ2-7): NAGVMQNPRHLVRRRGQEARLRCSPMKGHSHVYWYRQLPEEGLKFMVYLQKENIIDESGMPKERFSAEFPKEGPSILRIQQVVRGDSAAYFCASSREDTYEQYFGPGTRLTVT.

This rearrangement joins TRBV19 to TRBJ1-1; D not certain. Trimming shortened V by 5 bases and J by 0 bases, and 13 bases separated the two germline ends. Germline CDR1 and CDR2: LNHDA and SQIVND (reference sequence). This CDR3 has 15 residues. The CDR3 nucleotides are TGTGCCAGTAGTCAAGCACGGAGCATGAACACTGAAGCTTTCTTT. Amino acids: CASSQARSMNTEAFF.

This clone has just one count. The V and J genes are TRBV28 and TRBJ1-2; D unresolved. The V and J ends lost 6 bases and 9 bases respectively, with 14 bases between them. The CDR3 has 12 amino acids. Germline CDR1 MDHEN, CDR2 SYDVKM. The CDR3, as DNA: TGTGCCAGCAGACCGGACCCGGTAAGCTACACCTTC. It translates to CASRPDPVSYTF.

The CDR3 loop reads CASSPSDRVAIQYF. For the CDR3, the DNA is TGTGCCAGCAGCCCGTCGGACAGGGTCGCCATTCAGTACTTC. This chain uses TRBV11-2 with TRBJ2-4; 8 bases are shared with TRBD1. Germline V gene sequence: CDR1 SGHAT, CDR2 FQNNGV. The CDR3 has 14 amino acids. Losses at the gene ends were 5 bases for V and 9 bases for J; bases not matched to a gene: 9. Full variable domain (remainder filled in from reference TRBV11-2 and TRBJ2-4): EAGVAQSPRYKIIEKRQSVAFWCNPISGHATLYWYQQILGQGPKLLIQFQNNGVVDDSQLPKDRFSAERLKGVDSTLKIQPAKLEDSAVYLCASSPSDRVAIQYFGAGTRLSVL.

The chain is built from TRBV11-2 and TRBJ2-3, with 8 nucleotides matching TRBD2. With 5 bases clipped from V and 1 base from J, the junction kept 11 bases outside the gene matches. Germline CDR1 and CDR2: SGHAT and FQNNGV. This CDR3 comprises 17 residues. CDR3 nucleotide sequence: TGTGCCAGCAGCCTAGGAGCGGGAGAGGGGGGCACAGATACGCAGTATTTT. Translation gives CASSLGAGEGGTDTQYF.

The chain uses TRBV5-4 and TRBJ2-3; D is possibly TRBD2 (5 bases). V gave up 4 bases and J gave up 2 bases, with 11 bases separating them. CDR1 is SGHNT, CDR2 YYREEE, per germline (reference sequence). The CDR3 is made up of 14 amino acids. CDR3 sequence: CASSHGLPTDTQYF. The DNA of the CDR3 is TGTGCCAGCAGCCACGGACTGCCCACAGATACGCAGTATTTT.

The rearrangement uses TRBV9 and TRBJ2-7; 8 nucleotides line up with TRBD1. With 2 bases clipped from V and 1 base from J, the junction kept 5 bases outside the gene matches. CDR1 is SGDLS and CDR2 is YYNGEE in the germline V gene. The CDR3 spans 15 residues. The CDR3 here is CASSVGRGPSYEQYF. Written as DNA, the CDR3 is TGTGCCAGCAGCGTTGGCAGGGGGCCGTCCTACGAGCAGTACTTC.

This chain connects TRBV5-1 to TRBJ2-6, with TRBD1 matching over 11 bases. The CDR3 has 17 amino acids. Trimming took 4 bases from V and 3 from J; bases not matched to a gene: 6. The germline gives CDR1 SGHRS, CDR2 YFSETQ. CDR3 sequence reads: CASSVGQGVGGANVLTF. The CDR3 DNA sequence: TGCGCCAGCAGCGTGGGACAGGGGGTTGGTGGGGCCAACGTCCTGACTTTC. Variable domain in full (rest from reference TRBV5-1 and TRBJ2-6): KAGVTQTPRYLIKTRGQQVTLSCSPISGHRSVSWYQQTPGQGLQFLFEYFSETQRNKGNFPGRFSGRQFSNSRSEMNVSTLELGDSALYLCASSVGQGVGGANVLTFGAGSRLTVL.

The chain uses TRBV5-1 and TRBJ2-2, with 7 bases lining up with TRBD1. Germline V gene data show CDR1 as SGHRS and CDR2 as YFSETQ. V was pared by 2 bases and J by 5 bases, with 6 bases of the junction left unmatched. The CDR3 sequence is 15 residues long. CDR3 nucleotide sequence: TGCGCCAGCAGCTTAGCAGGGGGAGTTACCGGGGAGCTGTTTTTT. As protein: CASSLAGGVTGELFF.

This chain connects TRBV9 to TRBJ1-4; D is uncertain. V gave up 0 bases and J gave up 4 bases, with 7 bases separating them. The germline V gene encodes CDR1 SGDLS and CDR2 YYNGEE. CDR3 length equals 14 residues. CDR3 loop: CASSVDGDNEKLFF. CDR3 DNA: TGTGCCAGCAGCGTAGATGGGGATAATGAAAAACTGTTTTTT.

The chain uses TRBV2 and TRBJ1-4, with a tentative D call TRBD1 (5 bases). Germline V gives CDR1 SNHLY, CDR2 FYNNEI. V was clipped by 5 bases and J by 0 bases, with 19 bases between them. There are 18 residues in the CDR3. The CDR3 nucleotides are TGTGCCAGCAGTCCCGGGCCACAAGGACATGCAACTAATGAAAAACTGTTTTTT. Translating it yields CASSPGPQGHATNEKLFF.